This T cell receptor beta chain emerged from a study of spatial heterogeneity in lung cancer. Each CDR3 protein is one row after TCRdb ran MiXCR on the 5' RACE reads. The sample lists 110,000 or so distinct CDR3 sequences, roughly 10% occurring once. The time point: blood at routine non-recurrence follow-up after resection. This clonotype was picked up a small number of times. The origin of this receptor is a female donor with early-stage non-small cell lung cancer. Sequencing was performed on PBMCs, taken at follow-up.

The CDR3 bases are TGTGCCTGGAGTTTGGGGGATCCCAGGGGTCAGCCCCAGCATTTT. Translation gives CAWSLGDPRGQPQHF. The gene calls are TRBV30 and TRBJ1-5; D perhaps matches TRBD1 (6 bases). Germline CDR1 GTSNPN, CDR2 SVGIG (reference sequence). The V and J ends lost 2 bases and 6 bases respectively, with 17 bases between them. The CDR3 length is 15 residues.